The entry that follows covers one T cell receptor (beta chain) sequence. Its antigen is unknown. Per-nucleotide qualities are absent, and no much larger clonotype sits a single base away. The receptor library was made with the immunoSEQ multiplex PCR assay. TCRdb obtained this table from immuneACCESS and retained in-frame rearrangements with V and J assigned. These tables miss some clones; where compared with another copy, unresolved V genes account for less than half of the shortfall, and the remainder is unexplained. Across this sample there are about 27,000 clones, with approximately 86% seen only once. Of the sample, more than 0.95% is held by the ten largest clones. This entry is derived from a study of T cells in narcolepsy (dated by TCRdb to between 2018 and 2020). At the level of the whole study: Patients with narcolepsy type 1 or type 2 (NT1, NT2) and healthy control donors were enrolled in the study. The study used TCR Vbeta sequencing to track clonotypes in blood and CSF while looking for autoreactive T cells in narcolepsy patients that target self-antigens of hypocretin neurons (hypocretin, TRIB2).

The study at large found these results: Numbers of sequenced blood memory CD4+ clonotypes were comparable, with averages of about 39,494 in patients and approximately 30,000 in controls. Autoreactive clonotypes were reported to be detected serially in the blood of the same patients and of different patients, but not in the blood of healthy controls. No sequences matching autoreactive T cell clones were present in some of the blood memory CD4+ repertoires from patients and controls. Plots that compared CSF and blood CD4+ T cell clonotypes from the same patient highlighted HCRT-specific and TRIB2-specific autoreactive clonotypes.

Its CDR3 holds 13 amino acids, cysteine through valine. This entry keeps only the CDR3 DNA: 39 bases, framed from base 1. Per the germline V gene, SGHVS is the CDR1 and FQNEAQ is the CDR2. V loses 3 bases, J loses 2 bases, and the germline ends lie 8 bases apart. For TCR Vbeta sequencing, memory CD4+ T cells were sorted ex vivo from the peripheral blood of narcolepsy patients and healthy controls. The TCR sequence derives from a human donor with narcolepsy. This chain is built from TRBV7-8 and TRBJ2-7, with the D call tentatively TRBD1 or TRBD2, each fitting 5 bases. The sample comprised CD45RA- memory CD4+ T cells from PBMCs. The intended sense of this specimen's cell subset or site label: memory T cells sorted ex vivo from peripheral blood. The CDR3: CASSLGETYEQYV. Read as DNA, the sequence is TGTGCCAGCAGCTTGGGGGAAACCTACGAGCAGTACGTC.